This T cell receptor beta chain was identified in a study of identical twins. Germline CDR1 MNHEY, CDR2 SVGEGT. Between the trimmed V and J ends, which lost 4 bases and 2 bases, there was a span of 24 bases. The CDR3 has 18 amino acids. Using its own MiXCR run on the 5' RACE reads, TCRdb lists one record per CDR3 protein. The sample holds 500,000 to 600,000 distinct CDR3 sequences, 22% seen once. These data were also reused for a study on T cells expressing NK-cell markers.

Sequenced input: CD4+ T cells sorted from blood. This sequence was found in a woman younger than 35 in good health. The genes are TRBV6-2 or TRBV6-3 and TRBJ2-7; D remains unclear. The CDR3 region has the DNA TGTGCCAGCAGTTCCTCCACCTCTCGGAGCCGCCGACCCTACGAGCAGTACTTC. Protein: CASSSSTSRSRRPYEQYF.